One T cell receptor beta chain is described in this entry. CDR1 is MNHEY, CDR2 SMNVEV, per germline (reference sequence). V was clipped by 5 bases and J by 4 bases; unmatched bases: 7. This CDR3 is built from 16 residues. The record originates from a study of shared clonotypes between healthy human individuals. Assay used: immunoSEQ multiplex PCR; TCRdb lists only in-frame clones, some missing. The sample lists under 850,000 clones; approximately 72% were seen once. The sample comprised memory CD4+ T cells sorted from blood. Specified subset: CD45RA-negative fraction. The receptor comes from a woman younger than 45 in good health. This rearrangement joins TRBV27 to TRBJ2-5; TRBD2 agrees at 13 bases. In DNA form, the CDR3 reads TGTGCCAGCAGTAAGGGACTAGCGGGATTCAGAGAGACCCAGTACTTC. Residues: CASSKGLAGFRETQYF.